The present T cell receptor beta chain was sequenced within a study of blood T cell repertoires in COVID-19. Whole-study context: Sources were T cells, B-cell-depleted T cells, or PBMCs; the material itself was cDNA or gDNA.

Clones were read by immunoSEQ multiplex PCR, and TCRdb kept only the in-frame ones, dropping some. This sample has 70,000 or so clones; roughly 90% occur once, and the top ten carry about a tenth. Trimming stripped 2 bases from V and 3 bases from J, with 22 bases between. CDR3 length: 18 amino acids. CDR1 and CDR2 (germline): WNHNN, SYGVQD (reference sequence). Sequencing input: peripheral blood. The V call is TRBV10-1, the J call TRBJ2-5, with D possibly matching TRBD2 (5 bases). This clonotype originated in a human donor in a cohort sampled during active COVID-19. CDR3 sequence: CASSERVPAGVEKETQYF. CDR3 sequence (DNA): TGCGCCAGCAGTGAGCGAGTACCTGCCGGGGTAGAGAAAGAGACCCAGTACTTC.